A selection of T cell receptor beta chains follows, all from one sample in a study of blood T cell repertoires in COVID-19. TCRdb's copy holds only in-frame clones and misses some; the assay was immunoSEQ multiplex PCR. The data show roughly 40,000 clones, roughly 79% seen once. The specimen sequenced was peripheral blood. Receptor source: a woman at least 80 years old with acute or convalescent COVID-19. CDR3s leave out the opening cysteine and the closing phenylalanine or tryptophan.

CDR3 length	J gene	V gene	CDR3 protein
12	TRBJ1-5	TRBV6-5	ASTGTGLVQPQH
12	TRBJ2-1	TRBV3-1/TRBV3-2	ASSHGDRLNKQF
11	TRBJ1-2	TRBV5-5	ASSPGTVNGYT
16	TRBJ2-7	TRBV6-1	ASSDWGQASGRTYEQY
15	TRBJ1-3	TRBV4-3	ASSQNPPQGQGYTIY
13	TRBJ2-5	TRBV19	ASSIVHDQQETQY
14	TRBJ2-2	TRBV6-6	ASSSVDGTGTGELF
13	TRBJ2-7	TRBV28	ASSLWASGIGEQY
13	TRBJ2-2	TRBV19	ASIGGGLSTGELF
14	TRBJ1-1	TRBV24-1	ATSDLRGGAGTEAF
12	TRBJ2-3	TRBV5-1	ASSFDGSTDTQY
12	TRBJ1-1	TRBV7-9	ASSLATPRTEAF
15	TRBJ1-4	TRBV7-8	ASSPYRDRGWNEKLF
15	TRBJ2-2	TRBV7-9	ASSRKTSGWVGGELF
14	TRBJ1-5	TRBV6-1	ASSEAGQGSFQPQH
13	TRBJ2-5	TRBV18	ASSPSGTRGETQY
12	TRBJ2-5	TRBV6-5	AIGSGTGRETQY
12	TRBJ1-1	TRBV10-3	AISEGQGSTEAF
12	TRBJ2-1	TRBV11-2	ASGQRVPLNEQF
12	TRBJ2-1	TRBV7-7	ASSFRREANEQF
13	TRBJ1-2	TRBV3-1/TRBV3-2	ASSQALQGVYGYT
14	TRBJ1-3	TRBV29-1	SVVVSRVISGNTIY
14	TRBJ1-4	TRBV6-5	ASSYSIAGFGEKLF
10	TRBJ1-1	TRBV3-1/TRBV3-2	ASRDRATEAF
12	TRBJ1-2	TRBV3-1/TRBV3-2	ASSQTDRVSGYT
11	TRBJ1-6	TRBV7-9	ASSGEGNSPLH
11	TRBJ1-4	TRBV18	ASSRGNNEKLF
12	TRBJ2-7	TRBV19	ASSIQGAPGEQY
13	TRBJ2-6	TRBV6-5	ASSFRGNGANVLT
14	TRBJ1-2	TRBV30	AWSVNGWRPRGGYT
12	TRBJ2-4	TRBV7-2	ASTDPRRGNIQY
13	TRBJ2-7	TRBV27	ASSLTGQGIYEQY
14	TRBJ1-3	TRBV3-1/TRBV3-2	ASSVGDLHARNTIY
11	TRBJ1-2	TRBV6-5	ASRKTGNYGYT
13	TRBJ1-6	TRBV6-5	ASSPGLTYNSPLH
11	TRBJ2-1	TRBV27	ASSFGGWGEQF
11	TRBJ1-5	TRBV12-3/TRBV12-4	ASSFTGNQPQH
10	TRBJ1-2	TRBV29-1	SVAGSYYGYT
11	TRBJ1-2	TRBV18	ASSPDRAGGYT
11	TRBJ2-2	TRBV29-1	SVDGGYTGELF
16	TRBJ1-2	TRBV11-2	ASSLPLGTVSQHYGYT
12	TRBJ2-2	TRBV6-4	ASSDVLASGELF
16	TRBJ2-7	TRBV15	ATSRDAPRGDRVDEQY
14	TRBJ2-6	TRBV2	ASSPSRTPGANVLT
12	TRBJ1-4	TRBV5-1	ASSLGDSNEKLF
14	TRBJ2-3	TRBV11-2	ASSLDGGIRVNTQY
12	TRBJ1-1	TRBV11-3	ASSLQGINTEAF
10	TRBJ1-5	TRBV12-3/TRBV12-4	ASSLPYQPQH
9	TRBJ2-1	TRBV20-1	SARAAGWQF
13	TRBJ2-1	TRBV19	ASSTRLAGHNEQF
13	TRBJ1-4	TRBV5-6	ASSLGSGYGEKLF
14	TRBJ2-3	TRBV9	ASSVVVSSGTDTQY
12	TRBJ2-1	TRBV3-1/TRBV3-2	ASSQDMGRVEQF